Listed here are 9 T cell receptor beta chains from one sample, sequenced in a study of tumor-infiltrating lymphocytes in primary liver carcinoma. Co-extracting RNA and DNA was done with 20-30 mg of unsorted bulk tissue as input. A primer in the constant region served to generate TCR beta cDNA from 500 ng of total RNA. Three nested multiplex PCR rounds, a slightly modified ARM-PCR method, built the TCR beta libraries. Each of the first two PCR rounds ran approximately 9 cycles with TRBV1-TRBV30 forward and C-beta reverse primers. MiXCR was run by TCRdb on the multiplex PCR reads, yielding one entry per CDR3 protein. Of about 100,000 distinct CDR3 sequences listed, less than 70% are singletons. Sequencing used tumor-adjacent normal liver tissue. The origin of the receptors is a man aged 35 to 55 with primary liver carcinoma and hepatitis B virus infection.

Regarding this clonotype: Mismatch with germline at one junction end may stem from a read error. The V gene is TRBV5-8, the J gene TRBJ1-4; 10 bases fit TRBD1. This CDR3 has 16 residues. The germline V gene encodes CDR1 SGHTS and CDR2 YDEGEE. The CDR3 DNA sequence: TGTGCCAGCAGCCAGGGACAGGGGACAACTAACGAAAGACTGTTTTTT. Protein product: CASSQGQGTTNERLFF.

A note on this clonotype: The CDR3 does not end in the conserved phenylalanine or tryptophan, so this is likely a read error. CDR3 region: CTSSQGQGGGLFY. DNA of the CDR3: TGCACCAGCAGCCAAGGACAAGGCGGGGGGCTGTTTTAT. This sequence joins TRBV4-1 and TRBJ2-2; TRBD2 agrees at 7 bases. CDR1 is MGHRA and CDR2 is YSYEKL in the germline V gene. The length of the CDR3 is 13 residues.

The V call is TRBV29-1, the J call TRBJ1-2; 8 bases match TRBD1. Germline-derived CDR1 and CDR2 are SQVTM and ANQGSEA. CDR3 size: 15 residues. CDR3 DNA sequence: TGCAGTGTCCCCTACAGCCAGACAGGGGACTATGGCTACACCTTC. Amino acids: CSVPYSQTGDYGYTF.

Concerning this clonotype: At one end the junction does not follow the germline gene, possibly because of a read error. The chain has TRBV12-3 or TRBV12-4 and TRBJ1-1; 9 positions match TRBD1. The CDR3 is made up of 17 amino acids. CDR3 loop: CVSSPDPWTGESTEAFF. As DNA, the CDR3 is TGTGTCAGCAGTCCCGACCCCTGGACAGGGGAAAGTACTGAAGCTTTCTTT.

A remark on this clonotype: The junction and the germline gene differ at one end; a read error may be behind it. CDR3 residues: CTSSRSGLAGTYEQCF. CDR3 DNA sequence: TGTACCAGCAGCCGGTCTGGACTAGCGGGAACCTACGAGCAGTGCTTC. The chain combines TRBV11-2 with TRBJ2-7; 12 positions match TRBD2. This CDR3 has 16 amino acids. In germline, CDR1 is SGHAT, CDR2 FQNNGV. Full variable domain (rest looked up from reference TRBV11-2 and TRBJ2-7): EAGVAQSPRYKIIEKRQSVAFWCNPISGHATLYWYQQILGQGPKLLIQFQNNGVVDDSQLPKDRFSAERLKGVDSTLKIQPAKLEDSAVYLCTSSRSGLAGTYEQCFGPGTRLTVT.

Of note for this clonotype: A much larger clone differs by one base, so this may be a read error. V gene TRBV7-9 combines with J gene TRBJ2-2, with D unresolved. The CDR3 is made up of 14 amino acids. Germline lookup yields CDR1 SEHNR and CDR2 FQNEAQ (reference sequence). Trimming pared 0 bases from V and 6 bases from J, leaving 8 bases between. The CDR3 loop reads CASSLATVAGELFF. CDR3 sequence (DNA): TGTGCCAGCAGCTTAGCTACAGTAGCCGGGGAGCTGTTTTTT.

The CDR3 sequence is CASSYGASGNTEQYF. As DNA, the CDR3 is TGTGCCAGCAGTTACGGAGCTAGCGGGAATACCGAGCAGTACTTC. The J gene is TRBJ2-7, the V gene TRBV6-2 or TRBV6-3; 9 positions agree with TRBD2. Unmatched junction bases numbered 8, after V lost 2 bases and J lost 6 bases. The CDR3 has 15 residues. Germline V gene data show CDR1 as MNHEY and CDR2 as SVGEGT.

Comment on this clonotype: Compared with germline, one end of the junction differs, possibly owing to a read error. The V and J genes are TRBV11-2 and TRBJ2-7; no reliable D call. CDR3 length: 15 amino acids. The germline V gene encodes CDR1 SGHAT and CDR2 FQNNGV. The CDR3 protein is CTSSLSMGISYEQYF. CDR3 coding DNA: TGTACCAGCAGCCTATCTATGGGAATATCCTACGAGCAGTATTTC.

Remarks on this clonotype: This clone may be a read error of a much larger clone one base away. This chain connects TRBV10-3 to TRBJ2-3; 8 nucleotides agree with TRBD2. Germline V CDR1 and CDR2: ENHRY, SYGVKD. Trimming removed 0 bases from V and 8 bases from J; junction bases left unmatched: 16. The CDR3 runs 18 residues. This CDR3 is CAISESIRSGIKAGTQYF. The CDR3 DNA reads as TGTGCCATCAGTGAGTCGATACGTAGCGGGATAAAGGCAGGTACGCAGTATTTT.